This TCR beta chain came from a study of T-cell memory formation after mild COVID-19 (dated by TCRdb to the early 2020s). Regarding the study in general: TCR sequence clusters from the two donors were largely donor specific. The cohort was made up of two young adult volunteers, one female and one male, who were previously healthy. In a couple of donors, T-cell clones that expanded and contracted after mild COVID-19 were followed by sequencing TCRalpha and TCRbeta repertoires longitudinally.

Cut back by 6 bases and 4 bases, the V and J ends lie 5 bases apart. In the germline V gene, CDR1 corresponds to SGHTS and CDR2 to YDEGEE. Measured from the cysteine to the phenylalanine, the CDR3 is 11 residues long. Here the CDR3 DNA is all that survives: 33 bases in frame from base 1. The paper as a whole reports these results and caveats: Some responding clones were detected in pre-infection memory, which suggested that pre-existing cross-reactive memory T cells had joined the SARS-CoV-2 response. Clones that contracted from day 15 to 85 showed balanced CD4/CD8 phenotypes, whereas a second wave of clones that expanded from day 15 to 37 leaned towards CD4+. Contracting CD4+ clones turned up mainly in the CM and EM memory subsets, whereas EMRA was where CD8+ clones were enriched. The study included only a couple of mild cases, and larger cohorts that include severe cases with pre-infection samples were judged to be necessary. The second-wave clones that peaked on day 37 were not confirmed to be SARS-CoV-2 specific.

This clonotype was observed a handful of times. Its specific antigen is unknown. Base quality data are lacking; no much larger clone is found one base away. Sequencing relied on an Illumina NovaSeq 6000. Using 5'RACE with constant-segment primers, TCRalpha and TCRbeta cDNA libraries were constructed, with sample barcodes and unique molecular identifiers added in the process. Trizol reagent was used to extract RNA from every sample. Library amplification was performed in two PCR steps, and a second sample barcode and Illumina TruSeq adapters were introduced in the second step. The libraries were sequenced on an Illumina NovaSeq using 2 x 150 bp paired-end reads. As for how the authors treated the data: The reads were demultiplexed and collapsed into UMI-guided consensus sequences using migec v1.2.7. Using mixcr v2.1.11, UMI consensuses were aligned to TRA and TRB V and J templates and then assembled into clonotypes. Expanded or contracted clonotypes were those called significant by both edgeR and NoisET, with noise models trained on biological replicates. For edgeR calls, the thresholds were a false discovery rate-adjusted p below 0.01 and a log2 fold-change of 1. As an exploratory analysis of dynamics, max-normalized trajectories of the 1000 most abundant clonotypes were examined with PCA combined with hierarchical clustering. Separately sequenced CD4+ and CD8+ repertoires were used to assign a CD4 or CD8 phenotype to each responding clone. TCRdb reanalyzed the raw reads on its own, using fastp at Q25 for trimming and MiXCR for clone calling, and kept in-frame beta chains. Records with the same CDR3 protein are collapsed into one entry carrying the most frequent genes and DNA. The V and J calls shown here were made by TCRdb, not taken from the authors' results. Recorded for this sample are about 320,000 distinct CDR3 sequences; around an eighth of them occurred a single time. Jointly, the top ten make up roughly a fifth of the sample.

Ficoll-Paque density gradient centrifugation was the method used to isolate PBMCs. The V gene is TRBV5-8 and the J gene is TRBJ1-5; too little of a D gene remains to name it. The source of this sequence is a young man who had mild COVID-19 (a few samples of this study predate the infection). The sample titles of this study are shuffled in the database, so cell type and time point are left out; the donor was told from shared clones. Sequencing was carried out using PBMCs or a T cell subset sorted from them (not recorded which). The DNA is as follows: TGTGCCAGCAACCTTAATCAGCCCCAGCATTTT. Its translation reads: CASNLNQPQHF.